The clone carrying this T cell receptor (beta chain) was counted at least ten times. What it recognizes is unknown. These data are taken from a study of Graves' ophthalmopathy and Graves' hyperthyroidism. Germline CDR1 MNHEY, CDR2 SVGAGI. The CDR3 covers 15 residues. V was cut by 6 bases and J by 1 base, with 15 bases left in between. Amplification from RNA transcripts yielded the TCR beta CDR3 regions. The workflow started with a first-round RT-PCR run with HTBI primers and then moved on to a second-round multiplex PCR. TCRdb reanalysed the multiplex PCR reads using MiXCR and keeps one entry per CDR3 protein. Of a few hundred thousand distinct CDR3 sequences in the sample, less than 45% were seen once. General study findings and limits: The model forecast ophthalmopathy progression, reaching around 70% sensitivity and around 73% specificity.

The sequence came from an adult man with Graves' hyperthyroidism. The V and J genes are TRBV6-5 and TRBJ1-2, with D perhaps TRBD1 (6 bases). The material sequenced was peripheral blood or thyroid tissue (not recorded which). CDR3 DNA: TGTGCCAGCAGAGGTGAACAGGGCATTAACTATGGCTACACCTTC. This encodes CASRGEQGINYGYTF.